This T cell receptor (beta chain) derives from a study of T-cell memory formation after mild COVID-19. Points from the study as a whole: A balance of CD4 and CD8 characterized clones contracting day 15 to 85, whereas later expanders leaned CD4+.

TCRdb recomputed calls from the 5' RACE reads with MiXCR, one row per CDR3 protein. The sample holds about 290,000 distinct CDR3 sequences, approximately 15% seen once. The V end lost 0 bases, the J end lost 7 bases, and 6 bases lay between the germline ends. CDR1 is SGHTA, CDR2 FQGNSA, per germline. This CDR3 is built from 12 residues. Turning to this clonotype: Its antigen is not known.

This TCR came from a man between 18 and 35 years old who had mild COVID-19 (a few samples of this study predate the infection). Cell type and time point are not known. This chain joins TRBV7-2 and TRBJ1-1; D unresolved. The sample taken for sequencing was PBMCs or a T cell subset sorted from them (not recorded which). The CDR3 reads CASSLAGIEAFF. The CDR3 DNA reads TGTGCCAGCAGCTTAGCGGGGATTGAAGCTTTCTTT.